A selection of T cell receptor beta chains follows, all from one sample in a study of early T cells in non-severe SARS-CoV-2 infection. TCRdb reprocessed the 5' RACE reads via MiXCR and lists one record per CDR3 protein. The sample holds tens of thousands of distinct CDR3 sequences; 12% are singletons and the top ten take 15% to 19%. The sequencing here drew on whole blood, taken at baseline. Receptors originate from an adult who was a healthcare worker with PCR-confirmed SARS-CoV-2 infection or an uninfected control (not recorded which). The donor label of this sample is uncertain. CDR3s include the opening cysteine and the closing phenylalanine or tryptophan. The order of the fields is clone size, J gene, D gene, V gene, CDR3 length, CDR3 DNA, CDR3 protein. The D gene is left open where the match is weak. Where a row states a size, it is once, few, many or the class of an expanded clone; other rows omit it.

>few|TRBJ1-1|.|TRBV12-3/TRBV12-4|13
TGTGCCAGCAGCCTTGAGGGGGGCACTGAAGCTTTCTTT
CASSLEGGTEAFF
>few|TRBJ2-1|.|TRBV10-2|13
TGCGCCAGCAGTGAGTGGGCCGCAAATGAGCAGTTCTTC
CASSEWAANEQFF
>many|TRBJ1-6|.|TRBV6-5|14
TGTGCCAGCAGTTTAGGGACGGCTAATTCACCCCTCCACTTT
CASSLGTANSPLHF
>few|TRBJ2-7|.|TRBV10-3|13
TGTGCCACCACAGCGGGACAGGCCTACGAGCAGTACTTC
CATTAGQAYEQYF
>few|TRBJ1-2|.|TRBV11-2|17
TGTGCCAGCAGCGAGGGATGGACGGAGAGCGTACAATATGGCTACACCTTC
CASSEGWTESVQYGYTF
>few|TRBJ2-1|TRBD2|TRBV5-1|17
TGCGCCAGCAGCTTAAAACCCTTTGCGGGGGGCTTTAGTGAGCAGTTCTTC
CASSLKPFAGGFSEQFF
>.|TRBJ2-1|.|TRBV11-2|12
TGTGCCAGCAGCTTAGCGGGGTATGAGCAGTTCTTC
CASSLAGYEQFF
>.|TRBJ1-1|.|TRBV5-1|15
TGCGCCAGCAGCTTGGAAGGGCTCCCGAACACTGAAGCTTTCTTT
CASSLEGLPNTEAFF
>.|TRBJ2-6|.|TRBV14|14
TGTGCCAGCGGGGTTTACTCTGGGGCCAACGTCCTGACTTTC
CASGVYSGANVLTF
>many|TRBJ2-1|.|TRBV25-1|17
TGTGCCAGCAGTGCTCCCCCGGGGCACGAGAGGTACAATGAGCAGTTCTTC
CASSAPPGHERYNEQFF
>few|TRBJ1-6|TRBD1|TRBV5-1|16
TGCGCCAGCAGCTTGCAGGGGGGCGCTTCGAATTCACCCCTCCACTTT
CASSLQGGASNSPLHF
>.|TRBJ2-3|TRBD2|TRBV7-2|14
TGTGCCAGCAGCTTAGAGCGGGAGGCAGATACGCAGTATTTT
CASSLEREADTQYF
>few|TRBJ1-2|.|TRBV20-1|14
TGCAGTGCTAGAGGGACCGATTCTAACTATGGCTACACCTTC
CSARGTDSNYGYTF
>many|TRBJ2-3|TRBD2|TRBV7-2|15
TGTGCCAGCAGCCGAGCGGGGGGGAGCACAGATACGCAGTATTTT
CASSRAGGSTDTQYF
>many|TRBJ2-3|TRBD1|TRBV12-3/TRBV12-4|15
TGTGCCAGCAGTGCCGACGACAGGGGCACAGATACGCAGTATTTT
CASSADDRGTDTQYF
>few|TRBJ1-2|.|TRBV18|14
TGTGCCAGCTCACCAGCCGAGGGGACTTTCGGCTACACCTTC
CASSPAEGTFGYTF
>few|TRBJ2-7|.|TRBV5-5|15
TGTGCCAGCAGCTCCCATGGGACGGCTTCGGACGAGCAGTACTTC
CASSSHGTASDEQYF
>many|TRBJ2-7|.|TRBV5-6|15
TGTGCCAGCAGCCCCCGGGCCGATCTGTCCTACGAGCAGTACTTC
CASSPRADLSYEQYF
>.|TRBJ1-1|.|TRBV5-5|15
TGTGCCAGCAGCCCCATTGGGTCCATGAACACTGAAGCTTTCTTT
CASSPIGSMNTEAFF
>many|TRBJ1-1|.|TRBV5-6|13
TGTGCCAGCAGCTCGGGGTGGCAGTTTGAAGCTTTCTTT
CASSSGWQFEAFF
>many|TRBJ2-1|TRBD2|TRBV5-1|15
TGCGCCAGCAGCCTCACGACTAGCGGATACAATGAGCAGTTCTTC
CASSLTTSGYNEQFF
>.|TRBJ2-3|.|TRBV19|13
TGTGCCAGTACGTCCAGGGGCACAGATACGCAGTATTTT
CASTSRGTDTQYF
>.|TRBJ2-7|.|TRBV27|14
TGTGCCAGCAGTCCCAGTCTGGGGACGTACGAGCAGTACTTC
CASSPSLGTYEQYF
>.|TRBJ2-7|.|TRBV28|12
TGTGCCAGCAGTCTCCGGAACGACGAGCAGTACTTC
CASSLRNDEQYF
>many|TRBJ2-5|.|TRBV12-3/TRBV12-4|15
TGTGCCAGCAGCCCAGCGGGTTTAATCCAAGAGACCCAGTACTTC
CASSPAGLIQETQYF
>many|TRBJ2-7|TRBD1|TRBV7-8|13
TGTGCCAGCAGCGAGGGACAGTCCTACGAGCAGTACTTC
CASSEGQSYEQYF
>.|TRBJ1-2|.|TRBV30|15
TGTGCCTGGAGTGTAGCCCCGGCATCTAACTATGGCTACACCTTC
CAWSVAPASNYGYTF
>few|TRBJ2-1|.|TRBV21-1|15
TGTGCCAGCAGCAAAGGGGTGGCGGACCCTGATGAGCAGTTCTTC
CASSKGVADPDEQFF
>few|TRBJ1-2|.|TRBV5-4|15
TGTGCCAGCAGCTCGGCAATATCCCAGGTTTATGGCTACACCTTC
CASSSAISQVYGYTF
>many|TRBJ1-1|.|TRBV9|11
TGTGCCAGCAGCGATAACACTGAAGCTTTCTTT
CASSDNTEAFF
>.|TRBJ2-3|TRBD1|TRBV30|15
TGTGCCTGGAGTACCGGGACAGGGAGTACAGATACGCAGTATTTT
CAWSTGTGSTDTQYF
>many|TRBJ2-1|TRBD1|TRBV15|17
TGTGCCACCAGCACAAGTCAAAGGACAGGTGTCTACAATGAGCAGTTCTTC
CATSTSQRTGVYNEQFF
>few|TRBJ2-7|.|TRBV29-1|16
TGCAGCGTTGAAGATCGAGGGCCACGCGCCTCCTACGAGCAGTACTTC
CSVEDRGPRASYEQYF
>many|TRBJ1-2|TRBD1|TRBV18|15
TGTGCCAGCTCTCCGGGACAGGGGGCTAACTATGGCTACACCTTC
CASSPGQGANYGYTF
>.|TRBJ2-2|.|TRBV2|16
TGTGCCAGCAGATCCCAGGCGAACGCGAACACCGGGGAGCTGTTTTTT
CASRSQANANTGELFF
>many|TRBJ1-1|.|TRBV12-5|11
TGTGCTAGTGGTTCCTGGGATGAAGCTTTCTTT
CASGSWDEAFF
>.|TRBJ2-7|TRBD2|TRBV11-2|15
TGTGCCAGCAGCCTCGGGACTAGCGGGTTCTACGAGCAGTACTTC
CASSLGTSGFYEQYF
>.|TRBJ2-7|TRBD2|TRBV7-9|15
TGTGCCAGCAGCCCCGGGACTAGCGGGGGTTACGAGCAGTACTTC
CASSPGTSGGYEQYF
>.|TRBJ2-1|TRBD1|TRBV30|15
TGTGCCTGTCCTATACCGGGGACAGGGGCAAATGAGCAGTTCTTC
CACPIPGTGANEQFF
>many|TRBJ1-6|TRBD1|TRBV20-1|13
TGCAGTGCTAGAGGGGGGACAGGGACACCCCTCCACTTT
CSARGGTGTPLHF
>few|TRBJ2-5|.|TRBV20-1|14
TGCAGTGTAAAAGCTAGGTCCCAGGGGGAGACCCAGTACTTC
CSVKARSQGETQYF
>.|TRBJ2-5|.|TRBV2|13
TGTGCCAGCATTCCGGAACAGCGAGAGACCCAGTACTTC
CASIPEQRETQYF
>few|TRBJ2-7|.|TRBV3-1|15
TGTGCCAGCAGCCAAGAGGGCCTAGCGACCCGCGAGCAGTACTTC
CASSQEGLATREQYF
>many|TRBJ1-1|.|TRBV4-1|15
TGCGCCAGCAGGGGGGGGGATTTGAGGAACACTGAAGCTTTCTTT
CASRGGDLRNTEAFF
>.|TRBJ2-2|TRBD2|TRBV7-2|15
TGTGCCAGCAGCCCCGGGGGGGCGAACACCGGGGAGCTGTTTTTT
CASSPGGANTGELFF
>many|TRBJ2-5|TRBD1|TRBV5-4|13
TGTGCCAGCAGCCAAGACAGGGAAGAGACCCAGTACTTC
CASSQDREETQYF
>few|TRBJ2-7|TRBD2|TRBV9|15
TGTGCCAGCAGCGTAATGTCATCGGGGGGTTCCGAGCAGTACTTC
CASSVMSSGGSEQYF
>few|TRBJ2-1|TRBD1|TRBV20-1|14
TGCAGTGCTAACGGACAGGGGGCGTCGGATGAGCAGTTCTTC
CSANGQGASDEQFF
>.|TRBJ2-7|TRBD2|TRBV24-1|11
TGTGCCACCGCGGGGGCCTACGAGCAGTACTTC
CATAGAYEQYF
>.|TRBJ1-6|.|TRBV5-6|17
TGTGCCAGCAGCTTGCGAATGGGAAGCTCCTATAATTCACCCCTCCACTTT
CASSLRMGSSYNSPLHF
>few|TRBJ1-2|.|TRBV7-9|14
TGTGCCAGCAGTTCTCTCGCGGGGACCTATGGCTACACCTTC
CASSSLAGTYGYTF
>few|TRBJ1-6|TRBD1|TRBV4-1|15
TGCGCCAGCACTACAGGGGCGGTCTATAATTCACCCCTCCACTTT
CASTTGAVYNSPLHF
>many|TRBJ2-3|.|TRBV20-1|13
TGCAGTACGAAGTCGGTGGGCACAGATACGCAGTATTTT
CSTKSVGTDTQYF
>.|TRBJ2-1|.|TRBV11-2|14
TGTGCCAGCAGCTTAGATACAGCCTACAATGAGCAGTTCTTC
CASSLDTAYNEQFF
>few|TRBJ2-7|TRBD1|TRBV7-3|15
TGTGCCAGCAGCACTGAGACAGGGCACCGCTACGAGCAGTACTTC
CASSTETGHRYEQYF